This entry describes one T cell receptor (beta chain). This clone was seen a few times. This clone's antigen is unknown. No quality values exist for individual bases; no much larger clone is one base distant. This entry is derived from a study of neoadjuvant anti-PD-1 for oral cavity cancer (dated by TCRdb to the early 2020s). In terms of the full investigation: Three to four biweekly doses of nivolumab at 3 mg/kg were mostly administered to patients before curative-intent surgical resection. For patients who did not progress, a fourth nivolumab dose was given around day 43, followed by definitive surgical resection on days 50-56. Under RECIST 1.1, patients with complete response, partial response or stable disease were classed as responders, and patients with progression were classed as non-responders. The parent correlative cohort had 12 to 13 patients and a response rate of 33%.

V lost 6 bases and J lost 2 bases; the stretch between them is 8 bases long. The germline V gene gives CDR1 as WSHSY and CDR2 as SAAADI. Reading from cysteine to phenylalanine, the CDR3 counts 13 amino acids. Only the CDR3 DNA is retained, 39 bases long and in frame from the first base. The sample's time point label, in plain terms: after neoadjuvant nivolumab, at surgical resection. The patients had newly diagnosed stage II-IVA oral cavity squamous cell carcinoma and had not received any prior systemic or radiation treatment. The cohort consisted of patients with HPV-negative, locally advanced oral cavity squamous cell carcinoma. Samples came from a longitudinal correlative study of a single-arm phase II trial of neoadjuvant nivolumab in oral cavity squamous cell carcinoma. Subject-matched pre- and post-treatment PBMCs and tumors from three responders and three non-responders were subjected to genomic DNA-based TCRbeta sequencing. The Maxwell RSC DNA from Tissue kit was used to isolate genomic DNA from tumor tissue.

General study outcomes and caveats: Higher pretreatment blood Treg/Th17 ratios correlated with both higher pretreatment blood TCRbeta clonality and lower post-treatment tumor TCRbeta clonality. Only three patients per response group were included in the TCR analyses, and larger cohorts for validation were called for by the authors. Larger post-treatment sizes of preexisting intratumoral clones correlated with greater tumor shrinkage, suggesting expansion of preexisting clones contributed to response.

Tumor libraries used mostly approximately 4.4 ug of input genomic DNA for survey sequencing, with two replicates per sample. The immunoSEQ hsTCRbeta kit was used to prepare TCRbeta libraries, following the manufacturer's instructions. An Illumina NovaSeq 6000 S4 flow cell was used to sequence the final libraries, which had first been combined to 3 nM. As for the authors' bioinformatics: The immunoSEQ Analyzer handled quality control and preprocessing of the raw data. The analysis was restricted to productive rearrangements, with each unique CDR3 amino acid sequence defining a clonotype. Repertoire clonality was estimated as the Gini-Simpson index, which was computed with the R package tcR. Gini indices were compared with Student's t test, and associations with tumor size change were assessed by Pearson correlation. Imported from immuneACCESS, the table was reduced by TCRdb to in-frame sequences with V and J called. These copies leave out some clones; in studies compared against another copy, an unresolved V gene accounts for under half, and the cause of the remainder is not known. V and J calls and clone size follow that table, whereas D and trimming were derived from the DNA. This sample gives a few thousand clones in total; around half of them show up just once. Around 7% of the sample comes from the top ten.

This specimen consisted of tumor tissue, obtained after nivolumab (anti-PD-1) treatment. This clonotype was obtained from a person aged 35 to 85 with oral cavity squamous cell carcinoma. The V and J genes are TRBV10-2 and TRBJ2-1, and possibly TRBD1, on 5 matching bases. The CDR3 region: CASRDRTYNEQFF. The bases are TGCGCCAGCAGAGACAGAACCTACAATGAGCAGTTCTTC.